This is a list of T cell receptor beta chains from one sample in a study of blood T cell repertoires in COVID-19. The table came from immunoSEQ multiplex PCR; TCRdb's copy has only in-frame clones and leaves some out. This table has some 130,000 clones, around 80% appearing once. Sequencing was done on a sample of peripheral blood. These receptors all come from a man in his 70s with acute or convalescent COVID-19. CDR3s include the opening cysteine and the closing phenylalanine or tryptophan. The order of the fields is CDR3 DNA, CDR3 protein, D gene, J gene, clone size, V gene. D genes are given only for firm matches. Not all rows give a size; the values are once, few, many and, for expanded clones, a class.

TGTGCCAGCAGCTACGGAGGTGACGGTGGCTACACCTTC CASSYGGDGGYTF - TRBJ1-2 - TRBV5-5
TGTGCCAGCAGCTGGACAACAGGGGGCTATGGCTACACCTTC CASSWTTGGYGYTF TRBD1 TRBJ1-2 few TRBV5-8
TGTGCCAGCAGTAGCCCGACAGGGTGGGGTGGCTACACCTTC CASSSPTGWGGYTF TRBD1 TRBJ1-2 - TRBV28
TGCGCCAGCAGCCCGCGAGAGGGAAGGAATGAGCAGTTCTTC CASSPREGRNEQFF - TRBJ2-1 - TRBV10-1
TGTGCCAGCAGCTTTACAGGGATTAATTTCAGGGTCTCCTACGAGCAGTACTTC CASSFTGINFRVSYEQYF - TRBJ2-7 - TRBV7-2
TGTGCCAGTAAGCCCCAGGGACAGGGGATAACAGATACGCAGTATTTT CASKPQGQGITDTQYF TRBD1 TRBJ2-3 - TRBV19
TGTGCCAGCTTTGCGAGTGGGAGATTTCAAGAGACCCAGTACTTC CASFASGRFQETQYF - TRBJ2-5 - TRBV5-5
TGTGCCAGCAGCCCCCAACTAGCTTTAGGGTCCCATCAGCCCCAGCATTTT CASSPQLALGSHQPQHF - TRBJ1-5 few TRBV7-2
TGTGCCAGCTCACCACCCGCCCGGGTCCAAGAGACCCAGTACTTC CASSPPARVQETQYF - TRBJ2-5 - TRBV18
TGTGCCAGCAGTGATTCTAGCGGGGGTGGCACAGATACGCAGTATTTT CASSDSSGGGTDTQYF TRBD2 TRBJ2-3 - TRBV25-1
TGTGCCAGCAGTGTCGGACAGACCACGAGTGAGCCCCAGCATTTT CASSVGQTTSEPQHF - TRBJ1-5 - TRBV27
TGTGCCAGCAGCAAAGGTCCGGGATTTCCTTCCTACGAGCAGTACTTC CASSKGPGFPSYEQYF - TRBJ2-7 - TRBV21-1
TGTGCCAGTAGCGTTAAGGCGGGACAGGGGATAGGATATGGCTACACCTTC CASSVKAGQGIGYGYTF TRBD1 TRBJ1-2 - TRBV19
TGTGCCTGGGTCGGGACATCGGCTAGCACCATATATTTT CAWVGTSASTIYF - TRBJ1-3 - TRBV30
TGTGCCAGCAGCTTTTTCGGACAGGGGCACCTTTTACCTCAAGAGACCCAGTACTTC CASSFFGQGHLLPQETQYF TRBD1 TRBJ2-5 - TRBV11-3
TGTGCCAGCAGGGCCACAGGGAGCTCCTACAATGAGCAGTTCTTC CASRATGSSYNEQFF - TRBJ2-1 - TRBV6-5
TGTGCCAGCAGCTTCACCGGGACAGAGAATGAAAAACTGTTTTTT CASSFTGTENEKLFF TRBD1 TRBJ1-4 - TRBV11-2
TGTGCCAGCACCCCGAGGAGGGTGCATGGCTACACCTTC CASTPRRVHGYTF - TRBJ1-2 - TRBV12-3/TRBV12-4
TGTGCCAGCAGCTTAATGGCGACAGGGTATACCGGGGAGCTGTTTTTT CASSLMATGYTGELFF TRBD1 TRBJ2-2 - TRBV7-2
TGTGCCAGCAGCTCGGGCTATGGCTACACCTTC CASSSGYGYTF - TRBJ1-2 - TRBV5-6
TGTGCCAGCAGTGAATATCGCAGAGGCACTGAAGCTTTCTTT CASSEYRRGTEAFF - TRBJ1-1 - TRBV25-1
TGTGCCAGCCTGCTGGGACTTTCATCCTACGAGCAGTACTTC CASLLGLSSYEQYF - TRBJ2-7 - TRBV6-5
TGTGCCAGCTCAATGAACAGGGGGCTCGACGAGCAGTACTTC CASSMNRGLDEQYF TRBD1 TRBJ2-7 few TRBV18
TGTGCCAGCAGCCTAATGGGGGGGGCGAACGAGCAGTACTTC CASSLMGGANEQYF - TRBJ2-7 - TRBV3-1/TRBV3-2
TGTGCCAGCAGTTTCCTCGGTAGCTTGGAGACCCAGTACTTC CASSFLGSLETQYF - TRBJ2-5 - TRBV27
TGTGCCAGCAGTTACTCGGGGGGAAACAATCAGCCCCAGCATTTT CASSYSGGNNQPQHF - TRBJ1-5 once TRBV6-5
TGTGCCAGCAGTTTTCTTCAGGGGGAAGGTCAGCCCCAGCATTTT CASSFLQGEGQPQHF TRBD1 TRBJ1-5 - TRBV2
TGCGCCAGCAGCTCGCCGGGACAGCCTCTCTACGAGCAGTACTTC CASSSPGQPLYEQYF TRBD1 TRBJ2-7 once TRBV5-1
TGTGCCAGCAGCCCAGGGACTAGCGGGGGGTACCAAGAGACCCAGTACTTC CASSPGTSGGYQETQYF TRBD2 TRBJ2-5 once TRBV4-2
TGTGCCACCAGCGGACAGTCCCTTGGCAAAAACATTCAGTACTTC CATSGQSLGKNIQYF - TRBJ2-4 few TRBV15
TGTGCCACCACGGGACTAGCGGGGGGGCCCTACGAGCAGTACTTC CATTGLAGGPYEQYF TRBD2 TRBJ2-7 few TRBV10-3
TGTGCCAGCAGTTACTCGAGAGGGCAGCCCCAGCATTTT CASSYSRGQPQHF - TRBJ1-5 - TRBV6-5
TGTGCCAGCAGTGTAGGGGTAGCGGGGCGTCACACCCAGTACTTC CASSVGVAGRHTQYF TRBD2 TRBJ2-5 - TRBV6-6
TGTGCCAGCAGCGTGGCTTTGGACAGGGTATCACAGCCCCAGCATTTT CASSVALDRVSQPQHF TRBD1 TRBJ1-5 - TRBV5-5
TGTGCCAGCAGCTGGGCCCAGTACAATGAGCAGTTCTTC CASSWAQYNEQFF - TRBJ2-1 few TRBV5-5
TGTGCCAGTAGTAGCCGGGACAGGGGCTATGGCTACACCTTC CASSSRDRGYGYTF TRBD1 TRBJ1-2 - TRBV19
TGTGCCAGCAGTCTTTCCACAGATACGCAGTATTTT CASSLSTDTQYF - TRBJ2-3 - TRBV11-2
TGTGCCACCCTTACCGGGGGTGACACCATATATTTT CATLTGGDTIYF - TRBJ1-3 - TRBV6-5
TGTGCCTGGAGTATCGAGCGCCGAGAGACCCAGTACTTC CAWSIERRETQYF - TRBJ2-5 - TRBV30
TGTGCCAGCAGTAACCGACAGGCAACGAACACCGGGGAGCTGTTTTTT CASSNRQATNTGELFF - TRBJ2-2 - TRBV6-2/TRBV6-3
TGTGCCAGCAGTTTAATTATGCGTTCACCCCTCCACTTT CASSLIMRSPLHF - TRBJ1-6 - TRBV27
TGTGCCAGCACCCCACTAGGGGGATTGTCTGGAAACACCATATATTTT CASTPLGGLSGNTIYF - TRBJ1-3 - TRBV9
TGCGCCAGCAGCCTCCGAGGGGGGGTGGTGAACACTGAAGCTTTCTTT CASSLRGGVVNTEAFF - TRBJ1-1 few TRBV5-1
TGTGCCAGCAGTTTACTTTACTATGGCTACACCTTC CASSLLYYGYTF - TRBJ1-2 - TRBV28
TGCGCCAGCACCCGTATAACAGGGGATACTGAGACCCAGTACTTC CASTRITGDTETQYF TRBD1 TRBJ2-5 - TRBV5-1
TGTGCCAGCAGTTGGGGACAGGGGGCGGGTGGAAACACCATATATTTT CASSWGQGAGGNTIYF TRBD1 TRBJ1-3 - TRBV28
TGTGCCAGCAGTTTTAGGGGAGGTGAAAAACTGTTTTTT CASSFRGGEKLFF - TRBJ1-4 - TRBV12-3/TRBV12-4
TGTGCCAGCAGCACATCCTCCTCTGGAACTAATGAAAAACTGTTTTTT CASSTSSSGTNEKLFF - TRBJ1-4 - TRBV7-9
TGTGCCAGCAGCTGGGACAGAACCAATTCACCCCTCCACTTT CASSWDRTNSPLHF TRBD1 TRBJ1-6 once TRBV5-8
TGTGCCAGCAGCTTGGCAGGGGGTCAGCCCCAGCATTTT CASSLAGGQPQHF TRBD1 TRBJ1-5 - TRBV5-6
TGTGCCAGCAGCCCCATTCCGGGACAGGGAGAAGAGACCCAGTACTTC CASSPIPGQGEETQYF TRBD1 TRBJ2-5 - TRBV5-4
TGTGCCAGCAGTTATAATGCAGGTCGAGGGGCCAACGTCCTGACTTTC CASSYNAGRGANVLTF - TRBJ2-6 - TRBV6-5
TGTGCCAGCAGCCAAGCAGGGGTTGGAAAACTGTTTTTT CASSQAGVGKLFF - TRBJ1-4 - TRBV14
TGCGCCAGCAGCCTCGGGGGGCCCTCTAGCACAGATACGCAGTATTTT CASSLGGPSSTDTQYF - TRBJ2-3 - TRBV5-1